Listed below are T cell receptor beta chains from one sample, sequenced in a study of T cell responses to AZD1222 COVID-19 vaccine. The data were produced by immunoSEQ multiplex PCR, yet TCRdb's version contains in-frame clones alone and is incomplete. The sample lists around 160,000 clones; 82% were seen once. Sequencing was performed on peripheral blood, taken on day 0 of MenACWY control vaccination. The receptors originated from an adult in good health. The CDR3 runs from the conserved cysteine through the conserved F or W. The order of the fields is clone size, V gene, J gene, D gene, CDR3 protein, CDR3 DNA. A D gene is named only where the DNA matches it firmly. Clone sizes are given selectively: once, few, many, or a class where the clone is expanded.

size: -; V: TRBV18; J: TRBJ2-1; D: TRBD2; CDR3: CASSPSGLAGGDEQFF; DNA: TGTGCCAGCTCACCGTCTGGACTAGCGGGGGGCGATGAGCAGTTCTTC
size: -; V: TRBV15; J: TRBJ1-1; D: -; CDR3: CATSREANTEAFF; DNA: TGTGCCACCAGCAGAGAGGCCAACACTGAAGCTTTCTTT
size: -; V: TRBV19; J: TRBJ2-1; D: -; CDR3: CASSNSLKGYNEQFF; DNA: TGTGCCAGTAGCAACAGCCTAAAGGGCTACAATGAGCAGTTCTTC
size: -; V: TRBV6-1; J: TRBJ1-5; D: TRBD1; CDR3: CASILGGGQPQHF; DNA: TGTGCCAGCATACTAGGAGGGGGCCAGCCCCAGCATTTT
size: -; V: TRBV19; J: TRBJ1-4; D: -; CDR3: CASSIRPGNSRQKLFF; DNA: TGTGCCAGTAGTATTCGACCGGGAAATTCGAGACAAAAACTGTTTTTT
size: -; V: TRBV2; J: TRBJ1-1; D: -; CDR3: CASSGQVNTEAFF; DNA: TGTGCCAGCAGTGGGCAGGTAAACACTGAAGCTTTCTTT
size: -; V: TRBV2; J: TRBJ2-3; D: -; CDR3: CASRGRTDTQYF; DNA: TGTGCCAGCAGGGGGCGCACAGATACGCAGTATTTT
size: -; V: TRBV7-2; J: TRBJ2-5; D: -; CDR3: CASSFRGRAETQYF; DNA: TGTGCCAGCAGCTTTCGGGGGCGCGCAGAGACCCAGTACTTC
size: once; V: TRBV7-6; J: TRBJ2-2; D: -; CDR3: CASSFTAGTGELFF; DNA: TGTGCCAGCAGCTTTACAGCGGGTACCGGGGAGCTGTTTTTT
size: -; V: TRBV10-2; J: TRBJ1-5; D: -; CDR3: CASSANSNQPQHF; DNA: TGCGCCAGCAGTGCCAATAGCAATCAGCCCCAGCATTTT
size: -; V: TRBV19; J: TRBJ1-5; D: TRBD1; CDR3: CASKARDRGQHQPQHF; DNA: TGTGCCAGTAAAGCTAGGGACAGAGGCCAACATCAGCCCCAGCATTTT
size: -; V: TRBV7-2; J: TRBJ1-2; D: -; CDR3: CASSPGHWGRYGYTF; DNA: TGTGCCAGCAGTCCGGGACATTGGGGACGTTATGGCTACACCTTC
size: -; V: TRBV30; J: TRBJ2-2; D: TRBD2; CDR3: CAWSPTSATGELFF; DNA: TGTGCCTGGAGTCCCACTAGCGCCACCGGGGAGCTGTTTTTT
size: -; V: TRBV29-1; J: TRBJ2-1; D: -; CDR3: CSVDGGQGPSSYNEQFF; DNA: TGCAGCGTTGACGGTGGGCAGGGGCCGAGCTCCTACAATGAGCAGTTCTTC
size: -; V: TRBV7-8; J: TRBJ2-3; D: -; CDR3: CASSGTPSADTQYF; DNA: TGTGCCAGCAGCGGGACTCCTAGCGCAGATACGCAGTATTTT
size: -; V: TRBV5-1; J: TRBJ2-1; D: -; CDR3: CASQLGGGNEQFF; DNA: TGCGCCAGTCAGCTCGGGGGCGGGAATGAGCAGTTCTTC
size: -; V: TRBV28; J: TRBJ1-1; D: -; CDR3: CASSSWTDKNTEAFF; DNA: TGTGCCAGCAGTTCCTGGACGGACAAGAACACTGAAGCTTTCTTT
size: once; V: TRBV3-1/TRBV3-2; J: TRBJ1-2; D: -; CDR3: CASSQDTGLFGYTF; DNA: TGTGCCAGCAGCCAAGACACGGGATTGTTTGGCTACACCTTC
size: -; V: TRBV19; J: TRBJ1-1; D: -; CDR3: CASSPSAAMNTEAFF; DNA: TGTGCCAGTAGCCCCTCTGCAGCGATGAACACTGAAGCTTTCTTT
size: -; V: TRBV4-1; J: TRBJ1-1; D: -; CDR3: CASSQSGTEAFF; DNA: TGCGCCAGCAGCCAATCAGGGACTGAAGCTTTCTTT
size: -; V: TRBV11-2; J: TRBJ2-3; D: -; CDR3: CASSSTPDYTDTQYF; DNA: TGTGCCAGCAGCTCCACCCCCGACTACACAGATACGCAGTATTTT
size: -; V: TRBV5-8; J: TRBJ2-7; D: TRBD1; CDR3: CASSLGSRTGKIRSSYEQYF; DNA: TGTGCCAGCAGCTTGGGGTCACGGACAGGGAAAATCAGGAGCTCCTACGAGCAGTACTTC
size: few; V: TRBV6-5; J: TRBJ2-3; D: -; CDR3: CASNSDGTDTQYF; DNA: TGTGCCAGCAATTCGGACGGCACAGATACGCAGTATTTT
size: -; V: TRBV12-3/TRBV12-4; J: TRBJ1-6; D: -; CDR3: CASSSGFTLHF; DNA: TGTGCCAGCAGCTCAGGGTTCACCCTCCACTTT
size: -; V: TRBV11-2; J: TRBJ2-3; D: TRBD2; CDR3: CASSLEGGGSNTQYF; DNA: TGTGCCAGCAGCTTAGAGGGCGGGGGGTCTAATACGCAGTATTTT
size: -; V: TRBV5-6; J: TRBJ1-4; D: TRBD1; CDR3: CASSLSPRAGGFSGEKLFF; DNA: TGTGCCAGCAGCTTGTCCCCCCGGGCAGGGGGGTTCTCGGGGGAAAAACTGTTTTTT
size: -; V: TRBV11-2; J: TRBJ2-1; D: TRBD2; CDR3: CASSQTPGSGGNSYNEQFF; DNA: TGTGCCAGCAGCCAGACACCCGGTAGCGGGGGGAACTCCTACAATGAGCAGTTCTTC
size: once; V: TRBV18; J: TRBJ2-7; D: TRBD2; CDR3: CASSLREGGLAYEQYF; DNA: TGTGCCAGCTCACTACGGGAGGGGGGCCTCGCCTACGAGCAGTACTTC
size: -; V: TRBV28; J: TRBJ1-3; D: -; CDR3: CASGTGSGNTIYF; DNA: TGTGCCAGCGGGACCGGCTCTGGAAACACCATATATTTT
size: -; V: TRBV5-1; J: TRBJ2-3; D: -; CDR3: CASSAKTGTSTDTQYF; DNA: TGCGCCAGCAGCGCTAAGACAGGTACTAGCACAGATACGCAGTATTTT
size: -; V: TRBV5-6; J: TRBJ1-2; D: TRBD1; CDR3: CASSFPNRGANYGYTF; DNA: TGTGCCAGCAGCTTCCCCAACAGGGGAGCTAACTATGGCTACACCTTC
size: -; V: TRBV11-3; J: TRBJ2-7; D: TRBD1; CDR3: CASSPGTGGYEQYF; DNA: TGTGCCAGCAGCCCCGGGACAGGGGGCTACGAGCAGTACTTC
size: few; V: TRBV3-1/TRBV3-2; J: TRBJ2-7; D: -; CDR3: CASSQAAGSSYEQYF; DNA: TGTGCCAGCAGCCAAGCGGCGGGGTCCTCCTACGAGCAGTACTTC
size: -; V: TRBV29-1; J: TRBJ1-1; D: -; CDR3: CSVGMAPMNTEAFF; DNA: TGCAGCGTTGGGATGGCCCCCATGAACACTGAAGCTTTCTTT
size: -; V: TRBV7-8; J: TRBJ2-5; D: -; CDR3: CASSNRQVGLGETQYF; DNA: TGTGCCAGCAGCAACCGACAGGTGGGCTTGGGAGAGACCCAGTACTTC
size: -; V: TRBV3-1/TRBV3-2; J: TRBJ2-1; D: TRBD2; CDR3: CASSQDGGAWDEQFF; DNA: TGTGCCAGCAGCCAAGACGGGGGGGCCTGGGATGAGCAGTTCTTC
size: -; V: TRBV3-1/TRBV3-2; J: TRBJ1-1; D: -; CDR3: CASSQSWKSPLGAFF; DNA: TGTGCCAGCAGCCAAAGTTGGAAGTCCCCGCTCGGAGCTTTCTTT
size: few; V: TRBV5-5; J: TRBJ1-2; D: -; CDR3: CASSSGPTEDYGYTF; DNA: TGTGCCAGCAGCAGTGGACCGACCGAGGACTATGGCTACACCTTC
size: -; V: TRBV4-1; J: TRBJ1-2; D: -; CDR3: CASSQDPGGSVDGYTF; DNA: TGCGCCAGCAGCCAAGATCCGGGAGGGAGCGTAGATGGCTACACCTTC
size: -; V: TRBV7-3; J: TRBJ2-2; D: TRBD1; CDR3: CASSYRQGRGELFF; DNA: TGTGCCAGCAGCTATCGACAGGGTCGCGGGGAGCTGTTTTTT
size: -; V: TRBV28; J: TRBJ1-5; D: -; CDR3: CASSSPGQPQHF; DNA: TGTGCCAGCAGTTCTCCGGGACAGCCCCAGCATTTT
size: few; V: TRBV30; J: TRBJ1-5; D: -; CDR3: CAWSVRGGDQPQHF; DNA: TGTGCCTGGAGTGTAAGAGGGGGGGATCAGCCCCAGCATTTT
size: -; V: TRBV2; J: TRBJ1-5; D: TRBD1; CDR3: CASSDRTGGKQPQHF; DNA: TGTGCCAGCAGTGATAGGACAGGGGGCAAACAGCCCCAGCATTTT
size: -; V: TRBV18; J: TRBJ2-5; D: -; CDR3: CASSPLGADLTQETQYF; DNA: TGTGCCAGCTCACCCCTCGGGGCCGACCTTACCCAAGAGACCCAGTACTTC